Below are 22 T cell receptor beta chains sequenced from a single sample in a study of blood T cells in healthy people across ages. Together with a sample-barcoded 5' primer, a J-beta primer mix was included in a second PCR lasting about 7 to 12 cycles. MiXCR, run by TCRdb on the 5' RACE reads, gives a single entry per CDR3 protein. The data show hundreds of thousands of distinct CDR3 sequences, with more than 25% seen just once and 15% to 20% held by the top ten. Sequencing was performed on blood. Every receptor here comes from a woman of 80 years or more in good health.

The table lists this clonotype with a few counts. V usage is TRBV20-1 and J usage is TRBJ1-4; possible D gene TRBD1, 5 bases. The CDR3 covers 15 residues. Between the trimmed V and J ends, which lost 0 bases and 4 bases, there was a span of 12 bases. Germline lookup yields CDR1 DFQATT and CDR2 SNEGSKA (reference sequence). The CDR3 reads CSARDWGLDNEKLFF. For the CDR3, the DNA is TGCAGTGCTAGAGATTGGGGCCTAGATAATGAAAAACTGTTTTTT.

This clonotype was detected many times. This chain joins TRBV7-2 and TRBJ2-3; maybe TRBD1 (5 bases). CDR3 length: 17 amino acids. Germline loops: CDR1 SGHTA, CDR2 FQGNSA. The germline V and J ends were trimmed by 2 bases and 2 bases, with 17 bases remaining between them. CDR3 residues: CASSLRSGRGYTDTQYF. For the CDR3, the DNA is TGTGCCAGCAGCTTACGGTCCGGTAGGGGATACACAGATACGCAGTATTTT. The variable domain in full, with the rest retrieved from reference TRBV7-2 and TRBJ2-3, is GAGVSQSPSNKVTEKGKDVELRCDPISGHTALYWYRQSLGQGLEFLIYFQGNSAPDKSGLPSDRFSAERTGGSVSTLTIQRTQQEDSAVYLCASSLRSGRGYTDTQYFGPGTRLTVL.

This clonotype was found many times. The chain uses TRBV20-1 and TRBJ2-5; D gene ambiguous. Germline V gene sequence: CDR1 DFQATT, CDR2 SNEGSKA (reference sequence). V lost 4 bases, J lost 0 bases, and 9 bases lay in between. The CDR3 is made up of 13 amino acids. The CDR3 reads CSATRSYQETQYF. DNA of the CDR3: TGCAGTGCTACACGCAGCTACCAAGAGACCCAGTACTTC.

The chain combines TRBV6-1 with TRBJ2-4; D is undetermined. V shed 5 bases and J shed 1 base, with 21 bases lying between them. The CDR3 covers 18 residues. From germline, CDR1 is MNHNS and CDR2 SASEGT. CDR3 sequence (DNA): TGTGCCAGCAGTCGGAAAATCGACTGGCAAGGGGCCAAAAACATTCAGTACTTC. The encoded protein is CASSRKIDWQGAKNIQYF.

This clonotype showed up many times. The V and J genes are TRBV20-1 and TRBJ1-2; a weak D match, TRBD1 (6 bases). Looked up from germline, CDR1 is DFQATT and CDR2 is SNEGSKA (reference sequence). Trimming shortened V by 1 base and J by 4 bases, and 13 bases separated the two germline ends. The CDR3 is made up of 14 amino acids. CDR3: CSARVQGIPYGYTF. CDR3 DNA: TGCAGTGCTAGAGTCCAGGGGATTCCCTATGGCTACACCTTC.

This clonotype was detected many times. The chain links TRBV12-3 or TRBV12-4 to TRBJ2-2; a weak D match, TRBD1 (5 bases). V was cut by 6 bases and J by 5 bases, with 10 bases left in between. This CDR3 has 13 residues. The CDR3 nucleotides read TGTGCCAGCAGCCCGCAGGGTACCGGGGAGCTGTTTTTT. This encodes CASSPQGTGELFF.

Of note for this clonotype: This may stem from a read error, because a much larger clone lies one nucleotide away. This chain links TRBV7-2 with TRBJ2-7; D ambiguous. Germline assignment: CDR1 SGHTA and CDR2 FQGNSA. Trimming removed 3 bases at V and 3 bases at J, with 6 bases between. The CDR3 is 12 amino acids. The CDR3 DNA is TGTGCCAGCAGCTTCAGTCACTACGAGCAGTACTTC. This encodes CASSFSHYEQYF.

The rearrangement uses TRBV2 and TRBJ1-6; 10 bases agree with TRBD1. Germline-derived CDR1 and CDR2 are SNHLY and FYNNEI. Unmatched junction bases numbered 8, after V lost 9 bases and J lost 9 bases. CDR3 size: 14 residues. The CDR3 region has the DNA TGTGCCAGTTGGCGGGACAGGGGAGGTTCACCCCTCCACTTT. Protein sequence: CASWRDRGGSPLHF.

The CDR3 DNA follows: TGTGCCAGTAGGGGAGCGGGGGCCTCCCTCGAAGATACGCAGTATTTT. It translates to CASRGAGASLEDTQYF. This chain joins TRBV19 and TRBJ2-3, with 8 bases that match TRBD2. The trim removed 6 bases at V and 5 bases at J, leaving 13 bases unmatched. From germline, CDR1 is LNHDA and CDR2 SQIVND (reference sequence). This CDR3 is 16 amino acids long.

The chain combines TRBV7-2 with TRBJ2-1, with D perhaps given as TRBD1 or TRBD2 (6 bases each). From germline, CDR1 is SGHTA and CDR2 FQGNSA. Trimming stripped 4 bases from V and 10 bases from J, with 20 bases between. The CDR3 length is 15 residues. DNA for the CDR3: TGTGCCAGCAGCTCCCTAGTGGGGGGCCCTAACGAGCAGTTCTTC. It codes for CASSSLVGGPNEQFF.

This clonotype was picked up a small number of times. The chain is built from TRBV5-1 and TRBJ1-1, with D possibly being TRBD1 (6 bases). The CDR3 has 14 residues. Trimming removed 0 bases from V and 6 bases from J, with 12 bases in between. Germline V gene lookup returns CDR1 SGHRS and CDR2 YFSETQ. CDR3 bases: TGCGCCAGCAGCTTGGGGATACAGGGTCCTGAAGCTTTCTTT. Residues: CASSLGIQGPEAFF.

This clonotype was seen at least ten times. In DNA, the CDR3 is TGTGCCAGCAGTTATAGCGGGGGGGCCCCAGATACGCAGTATTTT. It codes for CASSYSGGAPDTQYF. The chain couples TRBV6-2 or TRBV6-3 to TRBJ2-3; the match to TRBD2 covers 11 bases. CDR3 length: 15 amino acids. The V gene's germline CDR1 is MNHEY and CDR2 SVGEGT. The junction had 3 bases not matched to a gene; V was cut back by 3 bases and J by 4 bases.

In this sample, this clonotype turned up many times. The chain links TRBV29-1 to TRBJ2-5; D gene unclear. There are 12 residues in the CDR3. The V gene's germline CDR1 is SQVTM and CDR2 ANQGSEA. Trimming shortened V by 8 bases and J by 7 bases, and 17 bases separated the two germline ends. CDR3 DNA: TGCAGCCCGGTTCGGCCCTCCGGGACCCAGTACTTC. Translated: CSPVRPSGTQYF.

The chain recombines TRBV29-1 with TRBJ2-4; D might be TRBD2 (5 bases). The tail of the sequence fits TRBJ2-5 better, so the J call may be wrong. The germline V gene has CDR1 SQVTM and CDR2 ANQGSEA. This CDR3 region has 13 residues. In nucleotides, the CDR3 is TGCAGCGTTTCGCGGAGGCTTCAAGAGACCCAGTACTTC. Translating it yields CSVSRRLQETQYF.

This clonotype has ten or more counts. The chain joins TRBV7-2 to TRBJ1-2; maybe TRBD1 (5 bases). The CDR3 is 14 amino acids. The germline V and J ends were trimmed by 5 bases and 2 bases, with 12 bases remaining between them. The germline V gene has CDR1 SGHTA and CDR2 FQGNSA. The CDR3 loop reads CASSLDISNYGYTF. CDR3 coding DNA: TGTGCCAGCAGCCTGGACATATCAAACTATGGCTACACCTTC.

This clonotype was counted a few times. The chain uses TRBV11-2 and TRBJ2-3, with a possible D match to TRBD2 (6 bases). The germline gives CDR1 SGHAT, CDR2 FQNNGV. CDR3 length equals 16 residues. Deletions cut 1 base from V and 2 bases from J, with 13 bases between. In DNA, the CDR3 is TGTGCCAGCAGCTTAGGCTTCCCTAGCGCCACAGATACGCAGTATTTT. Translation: CASSLGFPSATDTQYF.

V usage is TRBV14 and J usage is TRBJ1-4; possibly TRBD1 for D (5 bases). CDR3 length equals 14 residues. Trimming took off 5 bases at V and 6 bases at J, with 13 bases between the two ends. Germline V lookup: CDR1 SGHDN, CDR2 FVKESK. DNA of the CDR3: TGTGCCAGCAGCGAAGGAACAGGTTATGAAAAACTGTTTTTT. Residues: CASSEGTGYEKLFF.

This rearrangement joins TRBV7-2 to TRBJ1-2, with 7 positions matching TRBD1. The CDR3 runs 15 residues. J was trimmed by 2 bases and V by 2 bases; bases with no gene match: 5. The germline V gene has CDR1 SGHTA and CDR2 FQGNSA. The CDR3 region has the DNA TGTGCCAGCAGCTTAAATGGGGACAGCAACTATGGCTACACCTTC. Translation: CASSLNGDSNYGYTF.

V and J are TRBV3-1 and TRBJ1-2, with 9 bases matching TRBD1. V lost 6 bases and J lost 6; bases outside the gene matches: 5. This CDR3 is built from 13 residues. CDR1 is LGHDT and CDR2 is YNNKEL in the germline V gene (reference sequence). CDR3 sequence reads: CASREQGANGYTF. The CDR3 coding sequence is TGTGCCAGCAGGGAACAGGGGGCGAATGGCTACACCTTC. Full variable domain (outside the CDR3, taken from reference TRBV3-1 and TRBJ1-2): DTAVSQTPKYLVTQMGNDKSIKCEQNLGHDTMYWYKQDSKKFLKIMFSYNNKELIINETVPNRFSPKSPDKAHLNLHINSLELGDSAVYFCASREQGANGYTFGSGTRLTVV.

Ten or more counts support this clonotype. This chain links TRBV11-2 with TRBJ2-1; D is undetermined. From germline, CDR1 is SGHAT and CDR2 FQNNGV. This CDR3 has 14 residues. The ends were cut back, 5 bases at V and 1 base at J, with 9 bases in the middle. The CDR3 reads CASSVRASYNEQFF. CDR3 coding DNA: TGTGCCAGCAGCGTCCGGGCTTCCTACAATGAGCAGTTCTTC.

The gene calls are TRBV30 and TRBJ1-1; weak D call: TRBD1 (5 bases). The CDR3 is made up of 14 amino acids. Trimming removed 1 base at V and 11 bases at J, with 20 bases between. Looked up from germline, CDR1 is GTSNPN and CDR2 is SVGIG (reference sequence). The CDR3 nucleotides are TGTGCCTGGAGTGAGAGGTGGAGGGGAGAGTGGGCTTTCTTT. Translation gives CAWSERWRGEWAFF.

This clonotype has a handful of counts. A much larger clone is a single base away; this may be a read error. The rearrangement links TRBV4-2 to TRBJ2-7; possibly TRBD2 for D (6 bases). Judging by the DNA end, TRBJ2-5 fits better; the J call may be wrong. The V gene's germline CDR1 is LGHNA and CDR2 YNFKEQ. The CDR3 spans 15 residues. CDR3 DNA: TGTGCCAGCAGCCAAGCGGAGACTAGCCAAGAGACCCAGTACTTC. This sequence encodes CASSQAETSQETQYF.